The rows below give T cell receptor beta chains drawn from one sample of a study of T cell repertoires in cytomegalovirus infection. One entry per CDR3 protein, called by TCRdb with MiXCR from the reads. Of some 320,000 distinct CDR3 sequences listed, more than 9% are singletons. The sample consisted of PBMCs. The receptors were sampled from a human donor in good health (CMV status not recorded). Some clones in this sample may be carry-over from other donors' samples. Both conserved end residues are part of each CDR3. The D gene is left open where the match is weak. A row's size may be missing; if present it is once, few, many or a size class.

>many|NA|TRBJ1-1|TRBV4-2
TGTGCCAGCAGCCAAGTAGGGACGATTGAAGCTTTCTTT
CASSQVGTIEAFF
>many|NA|TRBJ2-7|TRBV28
TGTGCCAGCAAACGGAGGGCTATTTCCTACGAGCAGTACTTC
CASKRRAISYEQYF
>many|NA|TRBJ1-5|TRBV7-2
TGTGCCAGCAGCCCCTCGGGCCAACTTAGCAATCAGCCCCAGCATTTT
CASSPSGQLSNQPQHF
>many|NA|TRBJ2-5|TRBV12-3/TRBV12-4
TGTGCCAGCAGTGCGACTATCCTTGAAGAGACCCAGTACTTC
CASSATILEETQYF
>few|NA|TRBJ2-2|TRBV4-2
TGTGCCAGCAGCCTCTTCGCCTTGGAACCAGGGGCCGGGGAGCTGTTTTTT
CASSLFALEPGAGELFF
>many|TRBD1|TRBJ2-1|TRBV7-2
TGTGCCAGCACCAATCGACAGGGTCATGAGCAGTTCTTC
CASTNRQGHEQFF
>NA|NA|TRBJ2-5|TRBV29-1
TGCAGCGTAGAGAAGGGATGGGGAGAGACCCAGTACTTC
CSVEKGWGETQYF
>once|TRBD2|TRBJ2-5|TRBV7-6
TGTGCCAGCAGCGTCAGCGGGGGGCTTCAAGAGACCCAGTACTTC
CASSVSGGLQETQYF
>many|NA|TRBJ2-7|TRBV7-9
TGTGCCAGCAGCTCCCCGGACGAGCAGTACTTC
CASSSPDEQYF
>many|NA|TRBJ1-2|TRBV4-1
TGCGCCAGCAGCCGTAGTTTGTCAGGAGGGGTTGGCTACACCTTC
CASSRSLSGGVGYTF
>many|NA|TRBJ2-7|TRBV7-9
TGTGCCAGCCGGGCAGGGGTAGGAGGTGAGCAGTACTTC
CASRAGVGGEQYF
>many|NA|TRBJ1-1|TRBV4-3
TGCGCCAGCAGCCAAGAAGACAGAATTATGAACACTGAAGCTTTCTTT
CASSQEDRIMNTEAFF
>many|NA|TRBJ1-5|TRBV7-8
TGTGCCAGCAGCTTAGCAGGGTCCGCGAAGCCCCAGCATTTT
CASSLAGSAKPQHF
>few|TRBD2|TRBJ2-1|TRBV7-8
TGTGCCAGCAGGGAGCGGGGGGGCTCCTACAATGAGCAGTTCTTC
CASRERGGSYNEQFF
>many|NA|TRBJ2-5|TRBV7-2
TGTGCCAGCAGCTTAAAGGAGGCCCAGTACTTC
CASSLKEAQYF
>many|TRBD1|TRBJ2-5|TRBV7-2
TGTGCCAGCAGCGCGGACAGGGTTAAAGAGACCCAGTACTTC
CASSADRVKETQYF
>NA|NA|TRBJ2-5|TRBV10-1
TGCGCCAGCAGTGTGGCAGGGCGACAAGAGACCCAGTACTTC
CASSVAGRQETQYF
>many|NA|TRBJ2-5|TRBV12-3/TRBV12-4
TGTGCCAGCAGTTTAGCGTGGATCGCGCAAGAGACCCAGTACTTC
CASSLAWIAQETQYF
>many|NA|TRBJ2-3|TRBV5-3
TGTGCCAGAAGCTCGGCGTCCTTCACAGATACGCAGTATTTT
CARSSASFTDTQYF
>many|NA|TRBJ2-1|TRBV27
TGTGCCAGCAGTTTATCGGCAAATGAGCAGTTCTTC
CASSLSANEQFF
>few|NA|TRBJ2-2|TRBV6-2/TRBV6-3
TGTGCCAGCAGTTACTCGAGGGGAATAGCCGGGGAGCTGTTTTTT
CASSYSRGIAGELFF
>few|NA|TRBJ2-6|TRBV7-2
TGTGCCAGCAGCTCATCGTCCTCTGGGGCCAACGTCCTGACTTTC
CASSSSSSGANVLTF
>many|NA|TRBJ1-4|TRBV7-9
TGTGCCAGCAGCTTAGTAATGTTAAATGAAAAACTGTTTTTT
CASSLVMLNEKLFF
>NA|NA|TRBJ2-7|TRBV7-2
TGTGCCAGCAGCTACGCCGCAGGATACGAGCAGTACTTC
CASSYAAGYEQYF